The 12 T cell receptor beta chains presented below share a single source sample, sequenced in a study of Ad26.COV2.S vaccination and SARS-CoV-2 variants. Treatment specified: around 19 received Ad26.COV2.S at low or high dose, single or two shots; roughly five received placebo; per-sample allocation not given. Samples analyzed were those drawn on day 63 after the first vaccine or placebo injection. Sequenced by immunoSEQ multiplex PCR; TCRdb stores in-frame clones only, minus some. The table shows hundreds of thousands of clones, with roughly 90% occurring only once. Source: peripheral blood, taken in a trial of Ad26.COV2.S vaccine versus placebo. The receptors originated from a person aged 18-60 years who received the Ad26.COV2.S COVID-19 vaccine or a placebo.

J is TRBJ2-7 and V is TRBV18; 10 bases map to TRBD1. The V and J ends lost 4 bases and 6 bases, in that order; junction bases with no gene match: 6. Germline lookup yields CDR1 KGHSH and CDR2 LQKENI. The CDR3 covers 14 residues. The CDR3 bases are TGTGCCAGCTCACTGGGACAGGGGAGTTCCGAGCAGTACTTC. Protein: CASSLGQGSSEQYF. Variable domain in full (rest from reference TRBV18 and TRBJ2-7): NAGVMQNPRHLVRRRGQEARLRCSPMKGHSHVYWYRQLPEEGLKFMVYLQKENIIDESGMPKERFSAEFPKEGPSILRIQQVVRGDSAAYFCASSLGQGSSEQYFGPGTRLTVT.

V is TRBV6-6 and J is TRBJ1-6, with 7 bases identical to TRBD1. Germline values: CDR1 MNHNY, CDR2 SVGAGI (reference sequence). The CDR3 length is 14 residues. The ends lost 5 bases at V and 10 bases at J; junction bases unmatched: 8. The CDR3 nucleotides read TGTGCCAGCAGTCCACAGGGGTGGGTCTCACCCCTCCACTTT. This sequence encodes CASSPQGWVSPLHF.

This clone was observed once. This chain joins TRBV5-4 and TRBJ2-1; D uncertain. The germline gives CDR1 SGHNT, CDR2 YYREEE (reference sequence). The CDR3 has 15 residues. V was shortened by 1 base and J by 13 bases, with 21 bases between the two germline ends. CDR3 region: CASSLFSPLSIAQFF. CDR3 DNA: TGTGCCAGCAGCTTGTTTTCCCCGCTGTCGATTGCCCAGTTCTTC.

The rearrangement links TRBV10-3 to TRBJ1-4, with D hard to call. The CDR3 contains 13 residues. Between the trimmed V and J ends, which lost 6 bases and 5 bases, there was a span of 10 bases. Germline V gene lookup returns CDR1 ENHRY and CDR2 SYGVKD. The CDR3 loop reads CAIRDRENEKLFF. The CDR3 DNA is TGTGCCATCAGGGATAGAGAAAATGAAAAACTGTTTTTT.

About this clone: A junction boundary mismatches the germline segment, possibly from a read error. The rearrangement joins TRBV2 to TRBJ1-3, with a possible D match to TRBD1 (5 bases). In germline, CDR1 is SNHLY, CDR2 FYNNEI. There are 10 residues in the CDR3. CDR3 amino acids: CASSVGDVVF. The CDR3 DNA follows: TGTGCCAGCAGTGTCGGGGACGTGGTGTTT.

The CDR3 nucleotides read TGTGCCAGCAGTTCTGACAGGGGTCCAGCCAAAAACATTCAGTACTTC. This codes for CASSSDRGPAKNIQYF. This chain links TRBV11-2 with TRBJ2-4, with TRBD1 matching 8 bases. The CDR3 sequence is 16 residues long. V shed 6 bases and J 0 bases; nucleotides not matched to a gene: 7. Germline assignment: CDR1 SGHAT and CDR2 FQNNGV.

The V and J genes are TRBV7-9 and TRBJ1-2; TRBD1 is a possible D gene (5 bases). Trimming shortened V by 0 bases and J by 8 bases, and 16 bases separated the two germline ends. Germline assignment: CDR1 SEHNR and CDR2 FQNEAQ (reference sequence). The CDR3 loop spans 15 amino acids. The CDR3 is CASSLARGAPGGYTF. The DNA of the CDR3 is TGTGCCAGCAGCTTAGCGCGCGGGGCCCCAGGAGGCTACACCTTC. Supplemented by reference TRBV7-9 and TRBJ1-2, the full variable domain reads DTGVSQNPRHKITKRGQNVTFRCDPISEHNRLYWYRQTLGQGPEFLTYFQNEAQLEKSRLLSDRFSAERPKGSFSTLEIQRTEQGDSAMYLCASSLARGAPGGYTFGSGTRLTVV.

V usage is TRBV18 and J usage is TRBJ2-7; 9 bases align to TRBD2. Trimming at V came to 5 bases and at J to 1 base, leaving 3 bases not matched to a gene. CDR1 is KGHSH and CDR2 is LQKENI in the germline V gene. The CDR3 contains 14 residues. Written as DNA, the CDR3 is TGTGCCAGCTCAATACTAGCGGGTTCCTACGAGCAGTACTTC. This translates into CASSILAGSYEQYF.

V gene TRBV13 combines with J gene TRBJ2-2; 8 bases align to TRBD1. CDR1 is PRHDT, CDR2 FYEKMQ, per germline (reference sequence). This CDR3 comprises 15 residues. V dropped 4 bases and J dropped 3; count of bases not matched to a gene: 4. CDR3 amino acids: CASSYNRGYTGELFF. The CDR3 DNA reads as TGTGCCAGCAGCTACAACAGGGGGTACACCGGGGAGCTGTTTTTT. Looking up the rest from reference TRBV13 and TRBJ2-2 gives the full variable domain: AAGVIQSPRHLIKEKRETATLKCYPIPRHDTVYWYQQGPGQDPQFLISFYEKMQSDKGSIPDRFSAQQFSDYHSELNMSSLELGDSALYFCASSYNRGYTGELFFGEGSRLTVL.

This rearrangement joins TRBV6-6 to TRBJ2-7; D perhaps matches TRBD1 (5 bases). Germline CDR1 MNHNY, CDR2 SVGAGI (reference sequence). V was cut by 6 bases and J by 5 bases, with 14 bases left in between. The CDR3 consists of 13 residues. CDR3 bases: TGTGCCAGCAGGCTGACAGTGGGGAACGAGCAGTACTTC. This sequence encodes CASRLTVGNEQYF.

This chain connects TRBV18 to TRBJ2-7; TRBD2 matches at 10 bases. The junction had 4 bases not matched to a gene; V was cut back by 0 bases and J by 2 bases. This CDR3 spans 16 amino acids. Germline CDR1 reads KGHSH; CDR2 reads LQKENI. The CDR3 DNA follows: TGTGCCAGCTCACCACCGGCGAGCGGGGGGGCCTACGAGCAGTACTTC. Translation gives CASSPPASGGAYEQYF.

This clone was seen just once. V usage is TRBV30 and J usage is TRBJ2-7, with D possibly TRBD2 on 5 matching bases. In germline, CDR1 is GTSNPN, CDR2 SVGIG (reference sequence). The CDR3 is 14 amino acids. V was cut by 4 bases and J by 0 bases, with 13 bases left in between. The CDR3 loop reads CAWKVGRASYEQYF. In nucleotides, the CDR3 is TGTGCCTGGAAGGTTGGGCGGGCCTCCTACGAGCAGTACTTC.